This entry describes one TCR beta chain. This clone came up a few times. The antigen this receptor binds is unknown. The sample holds no much larger clone one base away, and base qualities are not on file. The CDR3 regions of human TCRbeta chains were analyzed by immunosequencing. In the paper's pipeline: TCRs in the repertoires were matched against a reference library of SARS-CoV-2-specific TCRs that had been generated with the MIRA antigen-specificity platform. Breadth meant the fraction of unique TCRs that were SARS-CoV-2-associated, whereas depth meant the fraction of total T cells that were SARS-CoV-2-associated. Using the MIRA data, each spike-specific TCR was mapped to the spike region that the TCR reacts to and placed in a CD4 or CD8 class. Log10-transformed breadth and depth values were compared by one-way ANOVA with Sidak's multiple comparisons tests. TCRdb's version of the immuneACCESS table is confined to in-frame rearrangements and falls short of the full clone set. An unresolved V gene accounts for under half of the shortfall where checked; the remainder is of unknown origin. The V and J calls and clone size are taken from that table; D and trimming were inferred from the DNA. Across this sample there are 100,000 to 150,000 clones, with around 90% seen only once. Roughly 5.4% of the sample is held by the ten biggest clonotypes.

CDR1 and CDR2, looked up from the germline V gene, are SGHAT and FQNNGV. V loses 1 base, J loses 6 bases, and the germline ends lie 4 bases apart. Including the terminal cysteine and phenylalanine, the CDR3 comprises 11 residues. The DNA shown is the 33-base CDR3, in frame from base 1. The time point label for this specimen denotes: baseline before first vaccination. Vaccinee samples were obtained from the UK trials COV001 and COV002, which included a single-blind randomized controlled phase 2/3 trial of AZD1222 (ChAdOx1 nCoV-19) in healthy adults. For TCRbeta chain sequencing, PBMC samples from trial participants were taken at day 0 and at day 28 after the second dose. These data come from a study of T cell responses to AZD1222 COVID-19 vaccine (dated by TCRdb to the early 2020s). Broadly, across the study: AZD1222 recipients given second doses at about 4 weeks or at about 12 weeks were pooled, since spike-specific TCR depth and breadth were not found to differ between the two schedules. TCR sequencing was performed for 230 to 250 trial participants, of whom roughly 200 were given two doses of AZD1222 and roughly 25 were given two doses of MenACWY control vaccine. Trial participants were enrolled by age into 18-55, 56-69 and 70-plus year subgroups, with roughly 160, 29 and 62 TCR-sequenced participants respectively. Study-wide findings and limitations: CD4 TCRs associated with the vaccine covered the entire spike protein, and the dominant responses were in regions 160-218 and 743-854. No day 14 peak-response samples were available, so repertoires were characterized only after the peak T cell response. Most participants were white British and females outnumbered males, and the authors suggested that clonal diversity may have been underestimated. A significant rise in spike-specific TCR breadth and depth was observed after two AZD1222 doses relative to day 0 and relative to MenACWY recipients. In the small 56-69-year group, the increase in depth fell short of significance, most likely because of low power. Conclusions about previously exposed vaccinees were limited because only a handful of AZD1222 recipients were SARS-CoV-2 seropositive at baseline. Reportedly, almost half of the unique spike-specific TCRs recognized epitopes lying outside the regions that are mutated in the B.1.351 and B.1.1.7 variants.

The chain links TRBV11-2 with TRBJ2-7, with the D gene uncertain. This TCR came from an adult in good health. Material: peripheral blood, obtained on day 0 of AZD1222 vaccination. The CDR3 in this case is CASSLGVEQYF. The bases are TGTGCCAGCAGCTTAGGGGTCGAGCAGTACTTC.